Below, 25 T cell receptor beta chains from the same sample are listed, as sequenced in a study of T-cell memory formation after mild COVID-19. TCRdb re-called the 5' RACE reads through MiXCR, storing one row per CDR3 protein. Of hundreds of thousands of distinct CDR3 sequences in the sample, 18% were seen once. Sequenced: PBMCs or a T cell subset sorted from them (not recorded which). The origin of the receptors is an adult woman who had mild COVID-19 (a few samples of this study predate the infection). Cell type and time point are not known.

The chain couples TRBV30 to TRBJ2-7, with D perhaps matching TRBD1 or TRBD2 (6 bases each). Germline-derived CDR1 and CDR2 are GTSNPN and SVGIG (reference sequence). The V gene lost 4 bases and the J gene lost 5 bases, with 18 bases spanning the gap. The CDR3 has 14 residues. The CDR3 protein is CAWTNLVGGDEQYF. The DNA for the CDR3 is TGTGCCTGGACCAACTTAGTGGGGGGCGACGAGCAGTACTTC.

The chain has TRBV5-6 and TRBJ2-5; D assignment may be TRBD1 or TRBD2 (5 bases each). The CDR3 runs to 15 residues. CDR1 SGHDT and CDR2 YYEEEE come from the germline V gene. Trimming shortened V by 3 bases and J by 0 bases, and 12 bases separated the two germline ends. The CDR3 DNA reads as TGTGCCAGCAGCTCGGGACCCTCGTACCAAGAGACCCAGTACTTC. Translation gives CASSSGPSYQETQYF.

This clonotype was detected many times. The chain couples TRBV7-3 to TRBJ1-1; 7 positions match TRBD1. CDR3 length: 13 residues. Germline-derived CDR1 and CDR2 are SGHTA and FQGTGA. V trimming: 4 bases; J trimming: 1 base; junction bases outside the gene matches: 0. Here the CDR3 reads CASSWDRNTEAFF. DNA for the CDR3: TGTGCCAGCAGCTGGGACAGGAACACTGAAGCTTTCTTT.

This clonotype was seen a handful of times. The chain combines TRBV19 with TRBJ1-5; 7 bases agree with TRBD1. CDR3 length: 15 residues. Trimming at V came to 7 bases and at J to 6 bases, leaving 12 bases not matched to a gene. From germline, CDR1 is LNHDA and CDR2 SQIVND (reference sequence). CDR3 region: CASTTTGSVSQPQHF. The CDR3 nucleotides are TGTGCCAGTACCACGACAGGGAGCGTAAGTCAGCCCCAGCATTTT.

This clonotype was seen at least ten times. DNA of the CDR3: TGTGCCAGCAGCTCCTCACGAAAAAGGCGGCTCAGCTCCTACAATGAGCAGTTCTTC. Amino acids: CASSSSRKRRLSSYNEQFF. The chain joins TRBV12-3 or TRBV12-4 to TRBJ2-1; no clear D. V dropped 6 bases and J dropped 0 bases, with 24 bases sitting between them. The CDR3 runs 19 residues.

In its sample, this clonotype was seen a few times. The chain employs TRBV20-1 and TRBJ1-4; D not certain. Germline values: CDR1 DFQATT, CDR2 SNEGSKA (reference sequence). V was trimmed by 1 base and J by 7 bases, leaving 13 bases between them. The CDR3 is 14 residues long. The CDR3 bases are TGCAGTGCTAGAGGCAGTCAAAGCGGTGAAAAACTGTTTTTT. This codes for CSARGSQSGEKLFF.

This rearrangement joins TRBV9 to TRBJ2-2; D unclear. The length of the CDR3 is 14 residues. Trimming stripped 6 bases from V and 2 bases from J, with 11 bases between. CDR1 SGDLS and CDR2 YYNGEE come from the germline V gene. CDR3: CASTPPVNTGELFF. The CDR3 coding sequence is TGTGCCAGCACCCCCCCCGTTAACACCGGGGAGCTGTTTTTT.

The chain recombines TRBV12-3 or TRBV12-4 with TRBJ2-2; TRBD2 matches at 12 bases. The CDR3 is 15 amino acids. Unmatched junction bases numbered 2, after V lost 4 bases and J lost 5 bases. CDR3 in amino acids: CASSSLAGGTGELFF. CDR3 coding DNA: TGTGCCAGCAGTTCGCTAGCGGGAGGGACCGGGGAGCTGTTTTTT.

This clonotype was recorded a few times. CDR3 DNA: TGTGCCACCAGTTCAGGACAGGGCGATCAGCCCCAGCATTTT. It encodes CATSSGQGDQPQHF. The J gene is TRBJ1-5, the V gene TRBV24-1, with 8 bases fitting TRBD1. Per germline, CDR1 KGHDR and CDR2 SFDVKD. The CDR3 covers 14 residues. Trimming removed 6 bases from V and 5 bases from J; junction bases left unmatched: 5.

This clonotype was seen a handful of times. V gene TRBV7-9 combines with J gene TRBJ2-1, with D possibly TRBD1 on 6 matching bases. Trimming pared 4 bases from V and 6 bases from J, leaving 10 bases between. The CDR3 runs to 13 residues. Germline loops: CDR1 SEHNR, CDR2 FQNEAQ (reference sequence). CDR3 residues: CASSSTGFNEQFF. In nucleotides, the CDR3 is TGTGCCAGCAGCTCGACAGGTTTCAATGAGCAGTTCTTC.

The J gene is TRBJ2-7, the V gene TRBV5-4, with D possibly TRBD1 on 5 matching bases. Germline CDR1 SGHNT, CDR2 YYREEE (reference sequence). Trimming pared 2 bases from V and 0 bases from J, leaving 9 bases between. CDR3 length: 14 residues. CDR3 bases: TGTGCCAGCAGCTTACAGGCGGACTCCTACGAGCAGTACTTC. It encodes CASSLQADSYEQYF.

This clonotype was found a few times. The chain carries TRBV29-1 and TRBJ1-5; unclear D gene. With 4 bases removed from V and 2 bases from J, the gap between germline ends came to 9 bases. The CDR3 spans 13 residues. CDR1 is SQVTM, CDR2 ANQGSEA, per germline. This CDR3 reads CSVAENGNQPQHF. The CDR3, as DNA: TGCAGCGTTGCGGAAAACGGCAATCAGCCCCAGCATTTT.

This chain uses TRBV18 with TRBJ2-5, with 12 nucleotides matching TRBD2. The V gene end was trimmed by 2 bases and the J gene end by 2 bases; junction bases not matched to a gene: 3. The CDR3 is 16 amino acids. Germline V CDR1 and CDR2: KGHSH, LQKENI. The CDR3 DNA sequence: TGTGCCAGCTCACCAGTCCTAGCGGGAGGGCAAGAGACCCAGTACTTC. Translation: CASSPVLAGGQETQYF.

The CDR3 sequence is CASRDRGQGEAFF. CDR3 nucleotide sequence: TGTGCCAGCAGGGACAGGGGGCAGGGTGAAGCTTTCTTT. This chain joins TRBV6-1 and TRBJ1-1; 11 bases match TRBD1. The J segment lost 7 bases and the V segment lost 6 bases, leaving 4 bases of the junction unmatched. Looked up from germline, CDR1 is MNHNS and CDR2 is SASEGT. The CDR3 has 13 amino acids.

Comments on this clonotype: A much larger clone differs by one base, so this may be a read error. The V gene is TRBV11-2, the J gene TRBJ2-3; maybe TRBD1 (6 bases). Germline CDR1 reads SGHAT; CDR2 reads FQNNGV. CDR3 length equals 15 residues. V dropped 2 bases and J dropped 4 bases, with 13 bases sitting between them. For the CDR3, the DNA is TGTGCCAGCAGCTTAATGGGACATGGGGCAGATACGCAGTATTTT. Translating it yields CASSLMGHGADTQYF.

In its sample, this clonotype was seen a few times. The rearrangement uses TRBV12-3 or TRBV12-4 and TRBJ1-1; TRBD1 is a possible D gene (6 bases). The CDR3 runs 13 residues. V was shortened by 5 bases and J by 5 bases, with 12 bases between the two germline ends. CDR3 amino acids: CASSTFQGTEAFF. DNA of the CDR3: TGTGCCAGCAGTACCTTCCAGGGGACTGAAGCTTTCTTT.

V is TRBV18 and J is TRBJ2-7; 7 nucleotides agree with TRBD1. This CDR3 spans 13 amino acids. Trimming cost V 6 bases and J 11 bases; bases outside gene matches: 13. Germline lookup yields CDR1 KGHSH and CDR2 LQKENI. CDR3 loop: CASSYQRDSKKYF. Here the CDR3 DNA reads TGTGCCAGCTCGTACCAAAGGGACAGCAAGAAGTACTTC.

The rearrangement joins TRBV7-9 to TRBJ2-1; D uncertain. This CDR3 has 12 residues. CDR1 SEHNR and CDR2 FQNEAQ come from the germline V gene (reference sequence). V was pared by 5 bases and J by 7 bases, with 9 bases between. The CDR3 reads CASSPDDNEQFF. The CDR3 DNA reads TGTGCCAGCAGCCCAGACGATAATGAGCAGTTCTTC.

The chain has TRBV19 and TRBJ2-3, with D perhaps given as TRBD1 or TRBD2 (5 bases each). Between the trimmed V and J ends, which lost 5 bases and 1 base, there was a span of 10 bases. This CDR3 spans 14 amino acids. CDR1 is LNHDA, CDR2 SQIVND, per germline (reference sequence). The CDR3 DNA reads TGTGCCAGTAGTTATTCGGGGCGCACAGATACGCAGTATTTT. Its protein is CASSYSGRTDTQYF.

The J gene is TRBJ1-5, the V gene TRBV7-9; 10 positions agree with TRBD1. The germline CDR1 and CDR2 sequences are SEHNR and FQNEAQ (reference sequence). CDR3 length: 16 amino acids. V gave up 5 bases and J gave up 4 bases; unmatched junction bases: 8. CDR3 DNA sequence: TGTGCCAGCAGCCCCCCCACGGACAGGGGGAATCAGCCCCAGCATTTT. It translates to CASSPPTDRGNQPQHF.

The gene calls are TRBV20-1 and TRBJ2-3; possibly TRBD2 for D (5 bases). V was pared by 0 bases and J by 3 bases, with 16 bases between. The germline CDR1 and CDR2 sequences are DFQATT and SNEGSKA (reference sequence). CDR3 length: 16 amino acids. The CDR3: CSARDPFRDTTDTQYF. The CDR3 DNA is TGCAGTGCTAGAGACCCTTTCCGGGATACGACAGATACGCAGTATTTT.

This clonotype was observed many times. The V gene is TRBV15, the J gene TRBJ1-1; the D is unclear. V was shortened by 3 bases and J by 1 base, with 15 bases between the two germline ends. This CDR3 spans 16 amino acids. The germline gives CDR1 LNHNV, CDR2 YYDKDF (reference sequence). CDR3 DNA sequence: TGTGCCACCAGCAGGGGCCGGAGGTTGGCGAACACTGAAGCTTTCTTT. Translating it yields CATSRGRRLANTEAFF.

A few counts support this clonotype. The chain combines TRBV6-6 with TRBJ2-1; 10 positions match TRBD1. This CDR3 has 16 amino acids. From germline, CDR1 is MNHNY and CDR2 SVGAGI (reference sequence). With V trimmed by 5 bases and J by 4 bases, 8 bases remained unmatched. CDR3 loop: CASSRPRDRGYNEQFF. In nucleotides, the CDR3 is TGTGCCAGCAGTCGCCCCCGGGACAGGGGATACAATGAGCAGTTCTTC.

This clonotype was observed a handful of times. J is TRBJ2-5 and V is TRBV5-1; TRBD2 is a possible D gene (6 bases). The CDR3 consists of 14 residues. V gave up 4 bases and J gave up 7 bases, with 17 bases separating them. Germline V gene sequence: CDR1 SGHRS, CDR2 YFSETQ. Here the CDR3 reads CASSQGLLPGTQYF. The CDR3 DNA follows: TGCGCCAGCAGCCAGGGACTGCTACCTGGGACCCAGTACTTC.

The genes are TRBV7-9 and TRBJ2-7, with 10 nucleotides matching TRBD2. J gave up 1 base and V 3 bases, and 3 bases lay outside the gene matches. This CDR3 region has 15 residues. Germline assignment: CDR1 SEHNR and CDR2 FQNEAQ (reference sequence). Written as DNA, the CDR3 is TGTGCCAGCAGCTTCCTAGCGGGAGCGTCCTACGAGCAGTACTTC. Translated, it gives CASSFLAGASYEQYF.